This TCR beta chain was recorded in a study of blood T cell repertoires in COVID-19. Study as a whole: The study drew acute and convalescent COVID-19 samples from the United States, Italy and Spain. PBMCs, B-cell-depleted T cells, or T cells were the source of the cDNA or gDNA that made up the material.

Cohorts were assigned according to the clinical history that participants reported. Donors in Cohort 3 who had recovered were those with two negative PCRs, healthcare professional clearance, or resolution of their symptoms. Concerning this clone itself: The sample holds other DNA sequences that translate to the same CDR3.

Per the germline V gene, CDR1 is LNHDA and CDR2 is SQIVND (reference sequence). Trimming stripped 6 bases from V and 3 bases from J, with 9 bases between. The CDR3 contains 13 residues. The assay was immunoSEQ multiplex PCR, and TCRdb's table has in-frame clones only and misses some. Of approximately 260,000 clones detected, roughly 90% appear once; the ten largest clones hold 1.9%. The sequence came from a woman aged 60-75 years who had recovered from COVID-19. Sequencing was performed on PBMCs or T cells enriched from blood (not recorded which). V gene TRBV19 combines with J gene TRBJ1-5; no definite D call. CDR3 bases: TGTGCCAGTAGCCCAGGACTCAATCAGCCCCAGCATTTT. Its translation is CASSPGLNQPQHF. The variable domain in full, completed from reference TRBV19 and TRBJ1-5, reads DGGITQSPKYLFRKEGQNVTLSCEQNLNHDAMYWYRQDPGQGLRLIYYSQIVNDFQKGDIAEGYSVSREKKESFPLTVTSAQKNPTAFYLCASSPGLNQPQHFGDGTRLSIL.